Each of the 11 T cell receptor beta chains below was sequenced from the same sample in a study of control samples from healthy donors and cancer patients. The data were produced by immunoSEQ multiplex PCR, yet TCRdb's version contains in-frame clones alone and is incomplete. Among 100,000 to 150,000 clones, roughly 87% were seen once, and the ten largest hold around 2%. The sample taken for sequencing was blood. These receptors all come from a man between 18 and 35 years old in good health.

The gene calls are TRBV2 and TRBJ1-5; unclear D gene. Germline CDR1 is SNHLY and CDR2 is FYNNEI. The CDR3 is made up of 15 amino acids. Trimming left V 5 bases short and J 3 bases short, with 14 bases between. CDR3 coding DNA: TGTGCCAGCAGTCCTGACGGAGGGAACAATCAGCCCCAGCATTTT. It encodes CASSPDGGNNQPQHF.

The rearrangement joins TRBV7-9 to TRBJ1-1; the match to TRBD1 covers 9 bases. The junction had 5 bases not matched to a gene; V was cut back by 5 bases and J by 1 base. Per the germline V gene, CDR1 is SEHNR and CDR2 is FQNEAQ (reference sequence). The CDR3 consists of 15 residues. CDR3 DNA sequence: TGTGCCAGCAGCCTACGGGACAGGGCGAACACTGAAGCTTTCTTT. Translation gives CASSLRDRANTEAFF.

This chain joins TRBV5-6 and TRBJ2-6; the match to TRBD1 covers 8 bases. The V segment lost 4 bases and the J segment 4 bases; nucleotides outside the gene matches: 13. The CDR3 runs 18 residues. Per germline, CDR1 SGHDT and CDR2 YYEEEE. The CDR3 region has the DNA TGTGCCAGCAGCCATGGAGGCCAGGGGGCGCGCGGGGCCAACGTCCTGACTTTC. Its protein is CASSHGGQGARGANVLTF.

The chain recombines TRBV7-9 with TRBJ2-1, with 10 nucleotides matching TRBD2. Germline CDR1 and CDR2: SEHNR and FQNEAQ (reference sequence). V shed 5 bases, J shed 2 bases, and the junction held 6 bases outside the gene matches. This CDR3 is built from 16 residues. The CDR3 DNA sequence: TGTGCCAGCAGCCAGCCCGGACTAGCGGCCTACAATGAGCAGTTCTTC. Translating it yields CASSQPGLAAYNEQFF.

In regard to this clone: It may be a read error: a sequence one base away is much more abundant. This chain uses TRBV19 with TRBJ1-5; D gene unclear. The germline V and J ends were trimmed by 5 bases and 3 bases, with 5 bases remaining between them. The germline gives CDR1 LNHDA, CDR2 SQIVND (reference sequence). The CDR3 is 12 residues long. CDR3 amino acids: CASSLNNQPQHF. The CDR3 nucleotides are TGTGCCAGTAGTTTGAACAATCAGCCCCAGCATTTT.

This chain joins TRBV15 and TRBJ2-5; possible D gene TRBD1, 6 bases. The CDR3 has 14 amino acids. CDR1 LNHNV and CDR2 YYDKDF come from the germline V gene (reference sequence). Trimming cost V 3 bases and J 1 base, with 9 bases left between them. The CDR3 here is CATSRRQAQETQYF. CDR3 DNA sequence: TGTGCCACCAGCAGGAGACAGGCCCAAGAGACCCAGTACTTC.

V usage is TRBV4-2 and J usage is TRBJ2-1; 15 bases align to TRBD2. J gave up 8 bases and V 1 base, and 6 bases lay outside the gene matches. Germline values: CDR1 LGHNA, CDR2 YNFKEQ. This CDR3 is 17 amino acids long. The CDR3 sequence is CASSQGTSGRGVDEQFF. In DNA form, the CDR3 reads TGTGCCAGCAGCCAAGGGACTAGCGGGAGGGGAGTAGATGAGCAGTTCTTC.

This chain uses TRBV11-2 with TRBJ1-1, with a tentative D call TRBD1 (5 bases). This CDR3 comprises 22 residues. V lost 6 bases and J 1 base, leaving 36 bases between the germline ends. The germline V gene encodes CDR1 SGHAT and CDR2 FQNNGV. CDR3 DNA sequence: TGTGCCAGCAGTTCCCATTGGGGCCGGGTACTTGGGGGAGAATTACAGAACACTGAAGCTTTCTTT. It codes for CASSSHWGRVLGGELQNTEAFF.

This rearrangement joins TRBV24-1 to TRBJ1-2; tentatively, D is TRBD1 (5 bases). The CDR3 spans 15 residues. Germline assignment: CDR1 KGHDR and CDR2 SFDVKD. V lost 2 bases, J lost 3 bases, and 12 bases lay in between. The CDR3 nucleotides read TGTGCCACCAGTGATTCGAACAGGATTTACTATGGCTACACCTTC. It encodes CATSDSNRIYYGYTF.

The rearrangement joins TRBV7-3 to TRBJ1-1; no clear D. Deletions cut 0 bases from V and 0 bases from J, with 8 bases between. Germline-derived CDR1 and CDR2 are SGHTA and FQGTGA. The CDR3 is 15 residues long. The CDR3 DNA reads TGTGCCAGCAGCTTAACGCGGCAGATGAACACTGAAGCTTTCTTT. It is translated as CASSLTRQMNTEAFF.

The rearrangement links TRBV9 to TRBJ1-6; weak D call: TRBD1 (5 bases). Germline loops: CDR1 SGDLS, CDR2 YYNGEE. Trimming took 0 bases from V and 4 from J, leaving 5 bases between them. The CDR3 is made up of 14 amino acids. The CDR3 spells CASSVGQYNSPLHF. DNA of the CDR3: TGTGCCAGCAGCGTAGGACAGTATAATTCACCCCTCCACTTT.